This entry concerns a single T cell receptor beta chain. The data are from a study of blood T cell repertoires in COVID-19. Overall study: Acute and convalescent COVID-19 specimens originated in the United States, Italy and Spain. T cells, B-cell-depleted T cells, or PBMCs supplied cDNA or gDNA.

Original data processing: Estimation of nucleated cell counts was performed using reference gene primer amplification. Sequenced by immunoSEQ multiplex PCR; TCRdb stores in-frame clones only, minus some. V and J calls plus clone size are reproduced from that table; the DNA served to infer D and trimming. Of about 160,000 clones in the sample, approximately 92% are singletons; the top ten hold 3.5% to 5%. Germline V gene lookup returns CDR1 KGHDR and CDR2 SFDVKD. The CDR3 sequence is 15 residues long. V lost 7 bases, J lost 3 bases, and 14 bases lay in between. This chain joins TRBV24-1 and TRBJ2-2; TRBD1 is a possible D gene (5 bases). This TCR was recovered from a woman aged 50 to 60 with acute or convalescent COVID-19. Specimen: peripheral blood. The CDR3 sequence: CATSEQDWDTGELFF. The CDR3 nucleotides read TGTGCCACCAGCGAACAGGATTGGGACACCGGGGAGCTGTTTTTT.